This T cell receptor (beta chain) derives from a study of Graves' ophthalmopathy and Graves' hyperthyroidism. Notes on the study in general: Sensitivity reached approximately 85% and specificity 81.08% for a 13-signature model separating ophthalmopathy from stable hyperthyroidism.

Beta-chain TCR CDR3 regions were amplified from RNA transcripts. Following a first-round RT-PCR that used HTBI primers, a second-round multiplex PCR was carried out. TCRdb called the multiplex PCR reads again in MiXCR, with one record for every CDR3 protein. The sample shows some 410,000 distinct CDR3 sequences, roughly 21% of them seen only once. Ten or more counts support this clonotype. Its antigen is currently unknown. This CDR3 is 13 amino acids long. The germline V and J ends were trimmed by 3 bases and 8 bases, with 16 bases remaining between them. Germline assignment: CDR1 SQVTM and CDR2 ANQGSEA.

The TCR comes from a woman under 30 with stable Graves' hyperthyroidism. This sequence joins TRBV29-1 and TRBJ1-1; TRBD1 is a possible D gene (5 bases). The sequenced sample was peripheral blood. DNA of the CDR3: TGCAGCGTTGAGGGCAGGGCGGTCGCCGAAGCTTTCTTT. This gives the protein CSVEGRAVAEAFF.